Each of the 25 T cell receptor beta chains below was sequenced from the same sample in a study of T cells in women clearing cervical HPV infection. Some clones are missing from TCRdb's copy, which holds only in-frame ones; the method was immunoSEQ multiplex PCR. The sample holds 20,000 to 25,000 clones. The sequencing sample was made of blood buffy coat. The receptor source for this set is a woman aged 18-70 years with a cervical HPV16 infection that either progressed to CIN3+ or cleared (not recorded which).

With regard to this clone: The junction departs from the called germline gene at one end, perhaps through a read error. The observed sequence ends 3 residues before the CDR3 terminus, with the missing tail filled in from the germline J gene. This sample includes further DNA sequences coding for the same CDR3. This chain links TRBV19 with TRBJ1-3; 7 positions match TRBD1. Germline values: CDR1 LNHDA, CDR2 SQIVND (reference sequence). The CDR3 has 15 residues. The CDR3 protein is CASRKTGSSGNTIYF. Incomplete CDR3 DNA: TGTGCCAGTAGAAAGACAGGGTCCTCTGGAAACACA.

A word on this clone: The read comes to an end 3 residues before the CDR3 does, leaving the germline J gene to fill in the end. The chain employs TRBV20-1 and TRBJ1-1; tentative D call: TRBD1 (6 bases). Germline CDR1 and CDR2: DFQATT and SNEGSKA (reference sequence). There are 17 residues in the CDR3. Between the trimmed V and J ends, which lost 0 bases and 1 base, there was a span of 18 bases. The DNA read from the CDR3 is TGCAGTGCTAGAGATAGGAGTAGGACAGAATCGAACACTGAA. Residues: CSARDRSRTESNTE. The whole CDR3 is CSARDRSRTESNTEAFF.

About this clone: The CDR3 end is not reached by the read, which stops 3 residues before it; the germline J gene fills it in. The J gene is TRBJ1-6, the V gene TRBV5-5; 11 bases map to TRBD1. CDR3 length equals 14 residues. The J segment lost 7 bases and the V segment lost 4 bases, leaving 1 base of the junction unmatched. Germline CDR1 reads SGHKS; CDR2 reads YYEKEE (reference sequence). The CDR3 sequence is CASSRDRGNSPLHF. The part of the CDR3 DNA that was read is TGTGCCAGCAGCAGGGACAGGGGGAATTCACCC.

With respect to this clone: The read is 3 residues too short to cover the CDR3 end, so that end is filled in from the germline J gene. The chain carries TRBV10-3 and TRBJ2-1; 7 nucleotides agree with TRBD2. CDR1 and CDR2 (germline): ENHRY, SYGVKD. This CDR3 has 13 amino acids. Trimming took 5 bases from V and 9 from J; bases not matched to a gene: 7. The CDR3 bases that were read are TGTGCCATCAGTACCGGACTAGACGTTGAG. Amino acid sequence: CAISTGLDVE. Given in full, the CDR3 is CAISTGLDVEQFF.

Details on this clone: Sequencing ends 3 residues short of the CDR3 end; the germline J gene provides the rest. This chain connects TRBV20-1 to TRBJ2-7; 9 bases align to TRBD1. The CDR3 sequence is 15 residues long. The germline CDR1 and CDR2 sequences are DFQATT and SNEGSKA (reference sequence). The V gene end was trimmed by 2 bases and the J gene end by 1 base; junction bases not matched to a gene: 6. The CDR3 region is CSARQGQGISYEQYF. CDR3 DNA (partial): TGCAGTGCTAGACAGGGACAGGGAATTTCCTACGAG.

In regard to this clone: With the read ending 3 residues before the CDR3 end, the germline J gene is used to fill in that end. The chain employs TRBV7-7 and TRBJ2-2; D unclear. The CDR3 loop spans 13 amino acids. Trimming removed 1 base from V and 5 bases from J, with 5 bases in between. Per germline, CDR1 SSHAT and CDR2 FNYEAQ (reference sequence). The part of the CDR3 DNA that was read is TGTGCCAGCAGCTTAGGGCCTACCGGGGAG. Translating it yields CASSLGPTGE. In full, the CDR3 reads CASSLGPTGELFF.

About this clone: Sequencing ends 3 residues short of the CDR3 end; the germline J gene provides the rest. The V call is TRBV7-3, the J call TRBJ1-1; 7 positions agree with TRBD1. Germline lookup yields CDR1 SGHTA and CDR2 FQGTGA. This CDR3 has 13 amino acids. Partial CDR3 DNA: TGTGCCAGCAGCTTACCCGGACAGGACATT. Translated: CASSLPGQDI. The whole CDR3 region reads CASSLPGQDIAFF.

In regard to this clone: The sequenced fragment ends 3 residues before the CDR3 boundary, so the rest is inferred from the germline J gene. The chain uses TRBV5-1 and TRBJ2-2; 7 bases fit TRBD2. Trimming cost V 2 bases and J 4 bases; bases outside gene matches: 5. CDR1 and CDR2 (germline): SGHRS, YFSETQ. The CDR3 is 15 residues long. CDR3 bases read: TGCGCCAGCAGCTTCCTCGGCGGGGGCACCGGGGAG. Translation: CASSFLGGGTGE. The whole CDR3 protein is CASSFLGGGTGELFF.

A word on this clone: The sequenced fragment ends 3 residues before the CDR3 boundary, so the rest is inferred from the germline J gene. V usage is TRBV7-3 and J usage is TRBJ2-7; maybe TRBD2 (5 bases). This CDR3 contains 14 residues. V was clipped by 2 bases and J by 6 bases, with 14 bases between them. Germline-derived CDR1 and CDR2 are SGHTA and FQGTGA. The CDR3 reads CASSLAQEASEQYF. Incomplete CDR3 DNA: TGTGCCAGCAGCTTAGCCCAGGAGGCGTCCGAG.

On this clone: The read finishes 3 residues shy of the CDR3 end, and the germline J gene is used to complete it. This chain joins TRBV28 and TRBJ2-7; 9 nucleotides match TRBD2. The V and J ends lost 6 bases and 1 base, in that order; junction bases with no gene match: 7. CDR1 MDHEN and CDR2 SYDVKM come from the germline V gene. This CDR3 is 15 amino acids long. CDR3 bases read: TGTGCCAGCAGCGCTAGCGGGGCGAGTTCCTACGAG. Residues: CASSASGASSYE. In full, the CDR3 is CASSASGASSYEQYF.

On this clone itself: Coverage ceases 3 residues before the CDR3 finishes, and the germline J gene fills in the end. The V call is TRBV6-2 or TRBV6-3, the J call TRBJ1-2; D call uncertain. The CDR3 loop spans 15 amino acids. Germline CDR1 and CDR2: MNHEY and SVGEGT. This chain's CDR3 is CASRGGLAGDNDYTF. The DNA read from the CDR3 is TGTGCCAGCAGGGGAGGACTAGCGGGAGACAATGAC.

Turning to this clone: Read data end 3 residues before the CDR3 end; the end is taken from the germline J gene. The V and J genes are TRBV5-6 and TRBJ2-7; no definite D call. V was clipped by 3 bases and J by 3 bases, with 10 bases between them. Per germline, CDR1 SGHDT and CDR2 YYEEEE. This CDR3 is built from 13 residues. The CDR3 region is CASSSPAGYEQYF. The CDR3 bases that were read are TGTGCCAGCAGCTCACCCGCCGGCTACGAG.

To note about this clone: The read falls 3 residues short of the CDR3 end, and the missing part is taken from the germline J gene. The chain joins TRBV19 to TRBJ1-6; 9 nucleotides line up with TRBD1. This CDR3 comprises 15 residues. Trimming removed 3 bases from V and 6 bases from J; junction bases left unmatched: 3. Germline lookup yields CDR1 LNHDA and CDR2 SQIVND (reference sequence). CDR3: CASSMGQGPNSPLHF. The part of the CDR3 DNA that was read is TGTGCCAGTAGTATGGGACAGGGACCTAATTCACCC.

Notes on this clone: The read gets to within 3 residues of the CDR3 end, and the germline J gene fills in the rest. The rearrangement joins TRBV7-9 to TRBJ1-1; possibly TRBD1 for D (6 bases). This CDR3 is 15 amino acids long. Per germline, CDR1 SEHNR and CDR2 FQNEAQ (reference sequence). Deletions cut 3 bases from V and 0 bases from J, with 11 bases between. The CDR3 region is CASSLGQGLNTEAFF. Incomplete CDR3 DNA: TGTGCCAGCAGCTTGGGGCAGGGGTTGAACACTGAA.

With respect to this clone: The CDR3 is cut off 3 residues early in the read; its end comes from the germline J gene. V gene TRBV5-4 combines with J gene TRBJ1-1; D remains ambiguous. V dropped 0 bases and J dropped 1 base, with 7 bases sitting between them. Germline V lookup: CDR1 SGHNT, CDR2 YYREEE (reference sequence). The CDR3 totals 14 residues. CDR3 region: CASSLAAGNTEAFF. The CDR3 DNA, read in part, is TGTGCCAGCAGCTTGGCCGCGGGGAACACTGAA.

Measured by frequency, this clone is medium-sized (0.01 to 0.1%). CDR3 DNA, as far as it was read: TGTGCCAGCAGGGGAGGACAGATGAACACTGAA. Protein sequence: CASRGGQMNTE. The entire CDR3 protein reads CASRGGQMNTEAFF. V gene TRBV2 combines with J gene TRBJ1-1; TRBD1 is a possible D gene (6 bases). The read ends 3 residues shy of where the CDR3 ends; the end is completed using the germline J gene. Between the trimmed V and J ends, which lost 6 bases and 0 bases, there was a span of 11 bases. The germline gives CDR1 SNHLY, CDR2 FYNNEI. The CDR3 is made up of 14 amino acids.

Concerning this clone: The read halts 3 residues ahead of the CDR3 end, with the missing end drawn from the germline J gene. This chain connects TRBV2 to TRBJ1-1, with a possible D match to TRBD1 (5 bases). The CDR3 contains 14 residues. Per the germline V gene, CDR1 is SNHLY and CDR2 is FYNNEI. Trimming took off 2 bases at V and 1 base at J, with 8 bases between the two ends. The CDR3 bases that were read are TGTGCCAGCAGTGAAACAGGAAGGAACACTGAA. This gives the protein CASSETGRNTE. The whole CDR3 is CASSETGRNTEAFF.

The CDR3 here is CASSRTSGRGDNNEQFF. The sequenced part of the CDR3 DNA is TGTGCCAGTAGTAGGACTAGCGGGAGAGGGGACAACAATGAG. The chain links TRBV19 to TRBJ2-1; 13 positions agree with TRBD2. The read ends 3 residues before the CDR3 terminus; that terminus is restored from the germline J gene. In germline, CDR1 is LNHDA, CDR2 SQIVND (reference sequence). The V and J ends lost 4 bases and 5 bases, in that order; junction bases with no gene match: 8. This CDR3 is 17 amino acids long.

Concerning this clone itself: Read coverage stops 3 residues before the CDR3 terminus; the germline J gene supplies the remainder. The chain recombines TRBV5-1 with TRBJ2-5; a weak D match, TRBD1 (6 bases). The CDR3 sequence is 14 residues long. Deletions cut 4 bases from V and 7 bases from J, with 17 bases between. CDR1 is SGHRS and CDR2 is YFSETQ in the germline V gene. The CDR3 DNA, read in part, is TGCGCCAGCAGCGTCGGACAGTGGACGAGGACC. Protein sequence: CASSVGQWTRT. The CDR3, in full, reads CASSVGQWTRTQYF.

In the case of this clone: Different DNA sequences within this sample yield the same CDR3. CDR3 in amino acids: CASSARGSSGNTIYF. The covered CDR3 bases are TGTGCCAGCAGTGCTAGGGGCAGCTCTGGAAACACC. The V gene is TRBV6-1, the J gene TRBJ1-3; tentative D call: TRBD1 (5 bases). The missing CDR3 end, 3 residues past where the read stops, is filled in from the germline J gene. Trimming cost V 4 bases and J 0 bases, with 10 bases left between them. CDR3 size: 15 residues. Germline CDR1 reads MNHNS; CDR2 reads SASEGT.

A remark on this clone: The CDR3 is cut off 3 residues early in the read; its end comes from the germline J gene. The chain couples TRBV18 to TRBJ2-7, with D uncertain. Germline values: CDR1 KGHSH, CDR2 LQKENI. V was cut by 5 bases and J by 3 bases, with 5 bases left in between. CDR3 size: 11 residues. Here the CDR3 reads CASSAGYEQYF. The CDR3 DNA, read in part, is TGTGCCAGCTCAGCCGGCTACGAG.

Comments on this clone: The observed sequence ends 3 residues before the CDR3 terminus, with the missing tail filled in from the germline J gene. The chain links TRBV18 to TRBJ2-6; 9 positions match TRBD1. This CDR3 region has 17 residues. J gave up 4 bases and V 0 bases, and 4 bases lay outside the gene matches. Per germline, CDR1 KGHSH and CDR2 LQKENI. The CDR3 is CASSPPNRGQGANVLTF. Incomplete CDR3 DNA: TGTGCCAGCTCACCACCTAACAGGGGGCAGGGGGCCAACGTC.

Concerning this clone itself: The read ends 3 residues early relative to the CDR3; the germline J gene fills the gap. The chain combines TRBV19 with TRBJ1-1, with D hard to call. Looked up from germline, CDR1 is LNHDA and CDR2 is SQIVND (reference sequence). Deletions cut 5 bases from V and 0 bases from J, with 7 bases between. This CDR3 is built from 13 residues. This CDR3 is CASSQTVNTEAFF. Incomplete CDR3 DNA: TGTGCCAGTAGTCAAACGGTGAACACTGAA.

The DNA read from the CDR3 is TGTGCCAGCAGCCACCGGGACTTAGCCTACGAG. It translates to CASSHRDLAYE. The entire CDR3 reads CASSHRDLAYEQYF. The chain is built from TRBV7-6 and TRBJ2-7, with D tentatively TRBD2 (6 bases). The CDR3 end lies 3 residues beyond the end of the read and is filled in from the germline J gene. Deletions cut 5 bases from V and 2 bases from J, with 13 bases between. In germline, CDR1 is SGHVS, CDR2 FNYEAQ. This CDR3 is built from 14 residues.

Note on this clone: The CDR3 end is not reached by the read, which stops 3 residues before it; the germline J gene fills it in. The chain combines TRBV29-1 with TRBJ2-3; 7 nucleotides match TRBD1. From germline, CDR1 is SQVTM and CDR2 ANQGSEA. V gave up 5 bases and J gave up 6 bases; unmatched junction bases: 8. CDR3 length: 13 residues. The CDR3 DNA, read in part, is TGCAGCGTTACCCGACAGGGAGACGATACG. It codes for CSVTRQGDDT. The whole CDR3 sequence reads CSVTRQGDDTQYF.